The 25 T cell receptor beta chains reported below all come from one sample, sequenced in a study of regulatory T cells in long-lasting Graves disease. In building TCR beta libraries, iRepertoire HTBI primers were used together with Arm-PCR of CDR3 regions. TCRdb re-called the multiplex PCR reads through MiXCR, storing one row per CDR3 protein. The table includes about 440,000 distinct CDR3 sequences, about 15% detected once. The time point here: newly diagnosed GD, antithyroid drugs for less than 3 months. PBMC-derived RNA was used for the TCR library. These same records also appear under a second study, on T cells in Graves' hyperthyroidism and ophthalmopathy.

The starting material was peripheral blood mononuclear cells (PBMCs), obtained at new diagnosis, from a patient treated with antithyroid drugs. These receptors all come from a woman in her 30s with Graves disease.

In regard to this clonotype: Germline is not matched at one junction end, which may reflect a read error. The chain uses TRBV5-1 and TRBJ2-1; a possible D gene is TRBD2 (6 bases). CDR1 is SGHRS, CDR2 YFSETQ, per germline. The CDR3 contains 15 residues. CDR3 coding DNA: TGTGCCAGCAGCCCCTCGGGGGAGATAGTGAATGAGCAGTTCTTC. Protein sequence: CASSPSGEIVNEQFF.

The chain couples TRBV5-6 to TRBJ1-2; 8 nucleotides align to TRBD1. The CDR3 contains 14 residues. Looked up from germline, CDR1 is SGHDT and CDR2 is YYEEEE. Trimming cost V 4 bases and J 7 bases; bases outside gene matches: 9. Written as DNA, the CDR3 is TGTGCCAGCAGCCTTCCCGGGACAGGCCTTGGCTACACCTTC. Encoded protein: CASSLPGTGLGYTF.

This chain joins TRBV10-3 and TRBJ1-5, with D uncertain. The germline CDR1 and CDR2 sequences are ENHRY and SYGVKD. The CDR3 covers 15 residues. Trimming took 0 bases from V and 4 from J, leaving 10 bases between them. Here the CDR3 DNA reads TGTGCCATCAGTGAGTCGAACGTAGAAAATCAGCCCCAGCATTTT. It translates to CAISESNVENQPQHF.

This clonotype was observed many times. This sequence joins TRBV6-1 and TRBJ2-1; 11 bases match TRBD2. V was clipped by 10 bases and J by 1 base; unmatched bases: 12. The CDR3 loop spans 17 amino acids. Germline CDR1 reads MNHNS; CDR2 reads SASEGT. The CDR3 sequence is CANSLAGVGASYNEQFF. The CDR3 nucleotides read TGTGCCAACTCACTAGCGGGAGTGGGAGCGTCCTACAATGAGCAGTTCTTC.

This clonotype was found many times. The V gene is TRBV11-3, the J gene TRBJ2-5; 10 nucleotides line up with TRBD2. The germline V gene encodes CDR1 SGHNT and CDR2 YENEEA. The CDR3 runs to 16 residues. The V segment lost 4 bases and the J segment 5 bases; nucleotides outside the gene matches: 10. CDR3 sequence reads: CASSWRTGTSDETQYF. CDR3 nucleotide sequence: TGTGCCAGCAGCTGGAGGACAGGGACTAGCGACGAGACCCAGTACTTC. The whole variable domain, filled in from reference TRBV11-3 and TRBJ2-5, reads EAGVVQSPRYKIIEKKQPVAFWCNPISGHNTLYWYLQNLGQGPELLIRYENEEAVDDSQLPKDRFSAERLKGVDSTLKIQPAELGDSAVYLCASSWRTGTSDETQYFGPGTRLLVL.

At least ten counts were recorded for this clonotype. The rearrangement uses TRBV27 and TRBJ1-1; 7 nucleotides line up with TRBD1. This CDR3 comprises 18 residues. V was pared by 0 bases and J by 1 base, with 11 bases of the junction left unmatched. CDR1 and CDR2 (germline): MNHEY, SMNVEV (reference sequence). CDR3 sequence reads: CASSLSQGVKLKNTEAFF. The DNA for the CDR3 is TGTGCCAGCAGTTTATCCCAGGGGGTGAAGTTGAAGAACACTGAAGCTTTCTTT.

J is TRBJ1-2 and V is TRBV15; 8 bases map to TRBD1. The germline V gene encodes CDR1 LNHNV and CDR2 YYDKDF (reference sequence). Trimming removed 4 bases from V and 0 bases from J; junction bases left unmatched: 7. This CDR3 has 16 residues. Here the CDR3 DNA reads TGTGCCACCAGCAATGGTCAGGGGGCTACTAACTATGGCTACACCTTC. Its protein is CATSNGQGATNYGYTF.

This clonotype was counted ten times or more. CDR3 DNA sequence: TGTGCCAGCAGTGAACTAGTAACGGAGTACTTC. Encoded protein: CASSELVTEYF. The chain combines TRBV2 with TRBJ2-7; the D is unclear. V lost 2 bases to trimming and J lost 11 bases, with 10 bases between them. CDR1 is SNHLY, CDR2 FYNNEI, per germline. The CDR3 totals 11 residues.

This clonotype came up many times. This sequence joins TRBV30 and TRBJ2-3, with D uncertain. The CDR3 length is 13 residues. Trimming took off 8 bases at V and 0 bases at J, with 12 bases between the two ends. Germline V lookup: CDR1 GTSNPN, CDR2 SVGIG (reference sequence). The chain's CDR3 is CAVDQDSTDTQYF. The CDR3, as DNA: TGTGCCGTTGATCAGGACAGCACAGATACGCAGTATTTT.

There are many counts of this clonotype. The V call is TRBV20-1, the J call TRBJ2-3; no reliable D call. Trimming shortened V by 3 bases and J by 0 bases, and 7 bases separated the two germline ends. Germline-derived CDR1 and CDR2 are DFQATT and SNEGSKA (reference sequence). The CDR3 is 13 residues long. CDR3 coding DNA: TGCAGTGCTAGCGGACCTAGCACAGATACGCAGTATTTT. This sequence encodes CSASGPSTDTQYF.

CDR3 residues: CASSSFDTGNTEAFF. CDR3 in DNA: TGTGCCAGCAGTTCCTTCGACACTGGGAACACTGAAGCTTTCTTT. This chain connects TRBV27 to TRBJ1-1; no clear D gene. Looked up from germline, CDR1 is MNHEY and CDR2 is SMNVEV (reference sequence). V was trimmed by 4 bases and J by 1 base, leaving 13 bases between them. This CDR3 has 15 residues.

V and J are TRBV27 and TRBJ2-1; 7 bases agree with TRBD1. The V and J ends lost 6 bases and 6 bases, in that order; junction bases with no gene match: 5. There are 13 residues in the CDR3. Germline V gene sequence: CDR1 MNHEY, CDR2 SMNVEV (reference sequence). The CDR3 here is CASSRNRGNEQFF. The CDR3, as DNA: TGTGCCAGCAGCCGTAACAGGGGCAATGAGCAGTTCTTC.

This clonotype was counted ten times or more. The chain links TRBV5-1 to TRBJ1-2; D remains unclear. CDR1 SGHRS and CDR2 YFSETQ come from the germline V gene. V lost 0 bases and J lost 5, with 11 bases in between. The CDR3 covers 14 residues. CDR3 residues: CASSLGSEGYGYTF. The CDR3 DNA reads as TGCGCCAGCAGCTTGGGGTCAGAAGGATATGGCTACACCTTC.

This clonotype was observed at least ten times. The CDR3 bases are TGTGCCAGTACCCCGGGGACTAGCGTCCTTCACGAGCAGTACTTC. Translation: CASTPGTSVLHEQYF. This chain joins TRBV19 and TRBJ2-7; 10 bases fit TRBD2. The germline V gene has CDR1 LNHDA and CDR2 SQIVND (reference sequence). The CDR3 spans 15 residues. Unmatched junction bases numbered 11, after V lost 7 bases and J lost 5 bases.

This clonotype has a count of ten or more. The chain recombines TRBV30 with TRBJ1-6, with D possibly being TRBD1 (5 bases). The CDR3 extends over 14 amino acids. V shed 0 bases and J shed 7 bases, with 10 bases lying between them. From germline, CDR1 is GTSNPN and CDR2 SVGIG (reference sequence). CDR3 protein: CAWSVSRENSPLHF. CDR3 DNA sequence: TGTGCCTGGAGTGTCTCCAGGGAAAATTCACCCCTCCACTTT.

This chain joins TRBV27 and TRBJ1-4; D is ambiguous. Germline values: CDR1 MNHEY, CDR2 SMNVEV (reference sequence). The CDR3 extends over 15 amino acids. The ends were cut back, 5 bases at V and 5 bases at J, with 15 bases in the middle. This CDR3 reads CASSPRPDGNEKLFF. Here the CDR3 DNA reads TGTGCCAGCAGTCCTCGTCCGGACGGAAATGAAAAACTGTTTTTT. The full variable domain, rest sourced from reference TRBV27 and TRBJ1-4, is EAQVTQNPRYLITVTGKKLTVTCSQNMNHEYMSWYRQDPGLGLRQIYYSMNVEVTDKGDVPEGYKVSRKEKRNFPLILESPSPNQTSLYFCASSPRPDGNEKLFFGSGTQLSVL.

The rearrangement uses TRBV29-1 and TRBJ1-2, with 8 nucleotides matching TRBD1. Germline V gene lookup returns CDR1 SQVTM and CDR2 ANQGSEA. This CDR3 is 14 amino acids long. V shed 1 base, J shed 4 bases, and the junction held 5 bases outside the gene matches. The CDR3 DNA sequence: TGCAGCGTTGAAGCCAGGGGGCTGGGCTATGGCTACACCTTC. It yields the protein CSVEARGLGYGYTF.

This clonotype appeared many times. V usage is TRBV28 and J usage is TRBJ2-3; 10 nucleotides agree with TRBD2. Germline trimming cut 2 bases from V and 8 bases from J; bases unmatched to any gene: 7. This CDR3 is 15 amino acids long. Germline V gene sequence: CDR1 MDHEN, CDR2 SYDVKM. The CDR3 spells CASSLARTSGITQYF. CDR3 nucleotides: TGTGCCAGCAGTTTAGCTCGAACTAGCGGGATTACGCAGTATTTT.

At least ten counts were recorded for this clonotype. The J gene is TRBJ1-2, the V gene TRBV30; 8 bases fit TRBD1. CDR3 length: 14 amino acids. The V segment lost 2 bases and the J segment 6 bases; nucleotides outside the gene matches: 8. The germline V gene has CDR1 GTSNPN and CDR2 SVGIG (reference sequence). The CDR3 is CAWSSGQGAHGYTF. CDR3 in DNA: TGTGCCTGGAGTAGTGGACAGGGAGCCCATGGCTACACCTTC.

As concerns this clonotype: A far larger clone is a single base away, which makes a read error likely. The CDR3 does not end in the conserved phenylalanine or tryptophan, so this is likely a read error. The rearrangement links TRBV7-2 to TRBJ2-7; 12 nucleotides agree with TRBD2. CDR3 length equals 14 residues. Trimming at V came to 6 bases and at J to 4 bases, leaving 4 bases not matched to a gene. The germline CDR1 and CDR2 sequences are SGHTA and FQGNSA. This chain's CDR3 is CASSYGTSGYEQYL. The CDR3, as DNA: TGTGCCAGCAGTTACGGGACTAGCGGGTACGAGCAGTACCTC.

This clonotype was picked up many times. V gene TRBV12-3 or TRBV12-4 combines with J gene TRBJ2-1; TRBD2 matches at 7 bases. Trimming removed 7 bases from V and 0 bases from J; junction bases left unmatched: 9. The CDR3 extends over 16 amino acids. CDR3 in DNA: TGTGCCAGCACAACTTCCGGGGGGAGCTCCTACAATGAGCAGTTCTTC. It is translated as CASTTSGGSSYNEQFF.

The table lists this clonotype with many counts. This rearrangement joins TRBV28 to TRBJ2-1; TRBD2 agrees at 7 bases. This CDR3 region has 16 residues. The germline gives CDR1 MDHEN, CDR2 SYDVKM. After removal of 5 bases from V and 0 bases from J, the junction contained 7 bases not matched to a gene. The CDR3 DNA reads as TGTGCCAGCAGTCTGGGAACTAGCGCCTCCTACAATGAGCAGTTCTTC. It specifies CASSLGTSASYNEQFF.

In this sample, this clonotype turned up a few times. V and J are TRBV15 and TRBJ1-4; no clear D. The germline V gene has CDR1 LNHNV and CDR2 YYDKDF (reference sequence). Trimming stripped 0 bases from V and 13 bases from J, with 12 bases between. The CDR3 is 13 residues long. This chain's CDR3 is CATSRDNTRLLFF. In DNA form, the CDR3 reads TGTGCCACCAGCAGAGATAACACCAGACTACTGTTTTTT.

This clonotype was seen at least ten times. The chain carries TRBV28 and TRBJ2-4; 8 bases match TRBD2. V lost 4 bases to trimming and J lost 8 bases; unmatched junction nucleotides: 10. The CDR3 spans 15 residues. In germline, CDR1 is MDHEN, CDR2 SYDVKM. The CDR3 region has the DNA TGTGCCAGCAGTTCGAGCGGGAGTGGGGGGGACATTCAGTACTTC. It is translated as CASSSSGSGGDIQYF.

The table lists this clonotype with many counts. The chain recombines TRBV7-4 with TRBJ2-7; 10 bases map to TRBD2. Trimming removed 3 bases from V and 2 bases from J; junction bases left unmatched: 4. The germline V gene encodes CDR1 SGHVT and CDR2 SQSDAQ. This CDR3 has 15 residues. The CDR3 here is CASSFLAGATYEQYF. In nucleotides, the CDR3 is TGTGCCAGCAGCTTCCTAGCGGGAGCCACCTACGAGCAGTACTTC.